A single sample gave rise to the 32 T cell receptor beta chains below, sequenced in a study of PD-1 blockade in classical Hodgkin lymphoma. Time point in this sample: cycle 4 day 1 (C4D1), after 5 to 7 weeks of nivolumab. Every patient was affected by relapse after autologous stem cell transplantation, while exposure to brentuximab vedotin was not uniform. Using magnetic negative selection, the CD4+ T cells were separated out of thawed PBMCs. Using immunoSEQ multiplex PCR, the repertoire was profiled, and TCRdb retains in-frame clones only, with some absent. The data hold about 25,000 clones, with roughly 80% observed a single time. Here the sequenced sample was CD4+ T cells from blood, taken before the fourth cycle of nivolumab. The receptors shown here come from a human donor with classical Hodgkin lymphoma.

This chain links TRBV15 with TRBJ2-3; D gene ambiguous. The germline CDR1 and CDR2 sequences are LNHNV and YYDKDF (reference sequence). The CDR3 covers 15 residues. Trimming pared 0 bases from V and 4 bases from J, leaving 11 bases between. Written as DNA, the CDR3 is TGTGCCACCAGCAGAGATCTAGTTGTCCCAGATACGCAGTATTTT. Amino acid sequence: CATSRDLVVPDTQYF.

This chain joins TRBV10-3 and TRBJ2-4, with 9 positions matching TRBD1. The junction had 10 bases not matched to a gene; V was cut back by 0 bases and J by 4 bases. Germline V gives CDR1 ENHRY, CDR2 SYGVKD. The CDR3 loop spans 18 amino acids. This CDR3 is CAISESSYRGRGKNIQYF. The CDR3 DNA reads as TGTGCCATCAGTGAGTCGAGTTACAGGGGGCGCGGGAAAAACATTCAGTACTTC.

The V and J genes are TRBV7-2 and TRBJ2-1, with D tentatively TRBD1 or TRBD2 (5 bases each). The CDR3 length is 15 residues. Germline V gene lookup returns CDR1 SGHTA and CDR2 FQGNSA. V shed 2 bases and J shed 5 bases, with 13 bases lying between them. The CDR3 loop is CASSLSGQGHNEQFF. The CDR3 DNA is TGTGCCAGCAGCTTATCGGGGCAGGGCCACAATGAGCAGTTCTTC. The full variable domain, completed using reference TRBV7-2 and TRBJ2-1, is GAGVSQSPSNKVTEKGKDVELRCDPISGHTALYWYRQSLGQGLEFLIYFQGNSAPDKSGLPSDRFSAERTGGSVSTLTIQRTQQEDSAVYLCASSLSGQGHNEQFFGPGTRLTVL.

This clone was picked up one time. The V gene is TRBV4-3, the J gene TRBJ1-1; no clear D gene. CDR3 length: 16 residues. Germline CDR1 reads LGHNA; CDR2 reads YSLEER. The ends were cut back, 0 bases at V and 1 base at J, with 12 bases in the middle. The DNA of the CDR3 is TGCGCCAGCAGCCAAGATTACGGACTTCCGAACACTGAAGCTTTCTTT. It is translated as CASSQDYGLPNTEAFF.

This clone was seen a single time. CDR3 loop: CAYTTRGETQYF. The CDR3 DNA reads TGTGCCTACACTACTAGAGGAGAGACCCAGTACTTC. The gene calls are TRBV30 and TRBJ2-5; maybe TRBD2 (5 bases). The CDR3 is 12 residues long. V shed 7 bases and J shed 4 bases, with 13 bases lying between them. Germline CDR1 and CDR2: GTSNPN and SVGIG (reference sequence).

J is TRBJ2-7 and V is TRBV28, with 7 bases aligning to TRBD1. Trimming took 6 bases from V and 2 from J; bases not matched to a gene: 1. This CDR3 has 12 residues. Looked up from germline, CDR1 is MDHEN and CDR2 is SYDVKM. The CDR3 DNA follows: TGTGCCAGCAGGGGACAGACCTACGAGCAGTACTTC. It specifies CASRGQTYEQYF.

CDR3 sequence reads: CARSRAVSNQPQHF. The DNA for the CDR3 is TGTGCAAGGTCCCGGGCCGTAAGCAATCAGCCCCAGCATTTT. V usage is TRBV12-2 and J usage is TRBJ1-5. TRBV12-2 has pseudogene status. The CDR3 loop spans 14 amino acids.

This clone was observed a handful of times. The chain has TRBV5-1 and TRBJ2-7; a possible D gene is TRBD1 (6 bases). Germline V gives CDR1 SGHRS, CDR2 YFSETQ. V dropped 3 bases and J dropped 1 base, with 14 bases sitting between them. This CDR3 spans 15 amino acids. The CDR3 spells CASSYSAGTSYEQYF. CDR3 bases: TGCGCCAGCAGCTACTCAGCCGGGACATCCTACGAGCAGTACTTC. Looking up the rest from reference TRBV5-1 and TRBJ2-7 gives the full variable domain: KAGVTQTPRYLIKTRGQQVTLSCSPISGHRSVSWYQQTPGQGLQFLFEYFSETQRNKGNFPGRFSGRQFSNSRSEMNVSTLELGDSALYLCASSYSAGTSYEQYFGPGTRLTVT.

The chain uses TRBV7-2 and TRBJ1-1, with a tentative D call TRBD1 (6 bases). The CDR3 is 15 amino acids. In germline, CDR1 is SGHTA, CDR2 FQGNSA. V was shortened by 2 bases and J by 0 bases, with 10 bases between the two germline ends. CDR3 protein: CASSLTGTLNTEAFF. Written as DNA, the CDR3 is TGTGCCAGCAGCTTAACCGGGACATTGAACACTGAAGCTTTCTTT.

The chain is built from TRBV19 and TRBJ1-5; D may be TRBD1 (5 bases). Between the trimmed V and J ends, which lost 3 bases and 7 bases, there was a span of 19 bases. Germline V gene data show CDR1 as LNHDA and CDR2 as SQIVND (reference sequence). The CDR3 runs to 16 residues. Here the CDR3 reads CASSMLRGAKGQPQHF. For the CDR3, the DNA is TGTGCCAGTAGTATGCTAAGAGGGGCCAAAGGCCAGCCCCAGCATTTT.

The chain carries TRBV19 and TRBJ1-3; D not certain. Germline V gene sequence: CDR1 LNHDA, CDR2 SQIVND (reference sequence). The CDR3 contains 16 residues. V was shortened by 5 bases and J by 4 bases, with 18 bases between the two germline ends. CDR3 sequence (DNA): TGTGCCAGTAGTGGCCCTGGGGTTGCCGGGGGAAACACCATATATTTT. It specifies CASSGPGVAGGNTIYF.

The rearrangement joins TRBV11-2 to TRBJ2-7; the D gene is possibly TRBD1 (5 bases). The ends were cut back, 3 bases at V and 3 bases at J, with 15 bases in the middle. CDR3 length: 15 residues. Germline values: CDR1 SGHAT, CDR2 FQNNGV. The CDR3 bases are TGTGCCAGCAGCTTCCGGCAGGGAAAAATCTACGAGCAGTACTTC. It yields the protein CASSFRQGKIYEQYF.

The rearrangement joins TRBV7-8 to TRBJ1-2; 10 bases map to TRBD1. Trimming took 5 bases from V and 5 from J; bases not matched to a gene: 5. This CDR3 is 14 amino acids long. Germline CDR1 reads SGHVS; CDR2 reads FQNEAQ. Here the CDR3 DNA reads TGTGCCAGCAGCCAAGGGGGACAGGGGTATGGCTACACCTTC. Protein: CASSQGGQGYGYTF. The whole variable domain, remainder taken from reference TRBV7-8 and TRBJ1-2, is GAGVSQSPRYKVAKRGQDVALRCDPISGHVSLFWYQQALGQGPEFLTYFQNEAQLDKSGLPSDRFFAERPEGSVSTLKIQRTQQEDSAVYLCASSQGGQGYGYTFGSGTRLTVV.

This chain joins TRBV4-3 and TRBJ2-6; possible D gene TRBD2, 6 bases. Germline loops: CDR1 LGHNA, CDR2 YSLEER. V lost 1 base and J lost 1, with 8 bases in between. The CDR3 length is 16 residues. The chain's CDR3 is CASSQAGGSGANVLTF. The CDR3 DNA is TGCGCCAGCAGCCAAGCTGGGGGGTCTGGGGCCAACGTCCTGACTTTC.

The chain uses TRBV29-1 and TRBJ1-2, with a tentative D call TRBD1 (5 bases). From germline, CDR1 is SQVTM and CDR2 ANQGSEA. CDR3 length: 13 amino acids. Between the trimmed V and J ends, which lost 3 bases and 4 bases, there was a span of 12 bases. The CDR3 DNA reads as TGCAGCGTTGACTTGGGGACGCCCTATGGCTACACCTTC. The encoded protein is CSVDLGTPYGYTF.

Here the CDR3 DNA reads TGTGCCAGCAGCTCCCGGGGGGACCACTATGGCTACACCTTC. It yields the protein CASSSRGDHYGYTF. The rearrangement links TRBV7-9 to TRBJ1-2; possibly TRBD1 for D (5 bases). Germline V CDR1 and CDR2: SEHNR, FQNEAQ (reference sequence). The V gene lost 4 bases and the J gene lost 3 bases, with 12 bases spanning the gap. This CDR3 has 14 amino acids.

V and J are TRBV5-1 and TRBJ1-3; no definite D call. CDR1 is SGHRS, CDR2 YFSETQ, per germline. The germline V and J ends were trimmed by 1 base and 4 bases, with 6 bases remaining between them. This CDR3 contains 13 residues. The CDR3, as DNA: TGCGCCAGCAGCTTGTTTTCCGGAAACACCATATATTTT. It codes for CASSLFSGNTIYF.

V is TRBV7-8 and J is TRBJ1-1; 8 bases line up with TRBD1. This CDR3 spans 14 amino acids. CDR1 is SGHVS, CDR2 FQNEAQ, per germline. V dropped 5 bases and J dropped 5; count of bases not matched to a gene: 7. As DNA, the CDR3 is TGTGCCAGCAGCCCGGACAGGGTGTGGACTGAAGCTTTCTTT. Translation gives CASSPDRVWTEAFF.

This clone was observed once. The rearrangement links TRBV5-1 to TRBJ2-7, with D tentatively TRBD1 (6 bases). This CDR3 spans 15 amino acids. V was shortened by 0 bases and J by 0 bases, with 10 bases between the two germline ends. The germline CDR1 and CDR2 sequences are SGHRS and YFSETQ. The CDR3 reads CASSLAGQSSYEQYF. As DNA, the CDR3 is TGCGCCAGCAGCTTGGCCGGACAGTCCTCCTACGAGCAGTACTTC.

The rearrangement uses TRBV2 and TRBJ1-1; D gene uncertain. This CDR3 contains 13 residues. The V gene's germline CDR1 is SNHLY and CDR2 FYNNEI. The germline V and J ends were trimmed by 6 bases and 8 bases, with 16 bases remaining between them. CDR3 sequence reads: CASRGMVNGEAFF. The CDR3 nucleotides read TGTGCCAGCAGGGGCATGGTGAACGGCGAAGCTTTCTTT.

The CDR3 reads CASREGLAGRNEQYF. CDR3 bases: TGTGCCAGCAGGGAAGGACTAGCGGGGAGAAACGAGCAGTACTTC. The V call is TRBV28, the J call TRBJ2-7; TRBD2 agrees at 12 bases. CDR1 MDHEN and CDR2 SYDVKM come from the germline V gene. Unmatched junction bases numbered 8, after V lost 6 bases and J lost 5 bases. This CDR3 region has 15 residues.

Notes on this clone: Other DNA sequences in this sample translate to the same CDR3. V usage is TRBV18 and J usage is TRBJ2-5, with D uncertain. The CDR3 spans 11 residues. Deletions cut 3 bases from V and 1 base from J, with 0 bases between. Germline CDR1 KGHSH, CDR2 LQKENI. CDR3 sequence (DNA): TGTGCCAGCTCACCCCAAGAGACCCAGTACTTC. This codes for CASSPQETQYF. The full variable domain, with the rest looked up from reference TRBV18 and TRBJ2-5, is NAGVMQNPRHLVRRRGQEARLRCSPMKGHSHVYWYRQLPEEGLKFMVYLQKENIIDESGMPKERFSAEFPKEGPSILRIQQVVRGDSAAYFCASSPQETQYFGPGTRLLVL.

Concerning this clone: The junction departs from germline at one end; a sequencing error may be responsible. The gene calls are TRBV7-3 and TRBJ1-2, with D perhaps TRBD1 (5 bases). CDR1 is SGHTA, CDR2 FQGTGA, per germline. The CDR3 totals 16 residues. CDR3 in DNA: TGTGCCAGTAGCTTATTAGGTTCTGAGGGGTTCCGTGGCTACACCTTC. Protein: CASSLLGSEGFRGYTF.

This chain joins TRBV7-2 and TRBJ2-3; D remains unclear. The CDR3 contains 16 residues. V shed 4 bases and J shed 0 bases, with 14 bases lying between them. The germline V gene has CDR1 SGHTA and CDR2 FQGNSA. The chain's CDR3 is CASSSLGRPSTDTQYF. The CDR3 region has the DNA TGTGCCAGCAGCTCCCTGGGCAGGCCAAGCACAGATACGCAGTATTTT. Full variable domain (outside the CDR3, taken from reference TRBV7-2 and TRBJ2-3): GAGVSQSPSNKVTEKGKDVELRCDPISGHTALYWYRQSLGQGLEFLIYFQGNSAPDKSGLPSDRFSAERTGGSVSTLTIQRTQQEDSAVYLCASSSLGRPSTDTQYFGPGTRLTVL.

V usage is TRBV2 and J usage is TRBJ1-5; 7 positions agree with TRBD1. This CDR3 is 15 amino acids long. V dropped 4 bases and J dropped 7; count of bases not matched to a gene: 10. CDR1 and CDR2 (germline): SNHLY, FYNNEI. For the CDR3, the DNA is TGTGCCAGCAGTGCCCAGGAGGGGGCTGCCCAGCCCCAGCATTTT. This encodes CASSAQEGAAQPQHF. Full variable domain (missing parts from reference TRBV2 and TRBJ1-5): EPEVTQTPSHQVTQMGQEVILRCVPISNHLYFYWYRQILGQKVEFLVSFYNNEISEKSEIFDDQFSVERPDGSNFTLKIRSTKLEDSAMYFCASSAQEGAAQPQHFGDGTRLSIL.

This chain links TRBV7-6 with TRBJ2-5, with D unclear. Trimming stripped 0 bases from V and 5 bases from J, with 7 bases between. CDR3 length equals 13 residues. Germline loops: CDR1 SGHVS, CDR2 FNYEAQ. The CDR3, as DNA: TGTGCCAGCAGCTTAGCGCCCCGCGAGACCCAGTACTTC. Encoded protein: CASSLAPRETQYF.

The chain employs TRBV7-2 and TRBJ2-1; D perhaps matches TRBD1 (5 bases). The CDR3 totals 15 residues. The V gene lost 2 bases and the J gene lost 10 bases, with 18 bases spanning the gap. Germline values: CDR1 SGHTA, CDR2 FQGNSA. CDR3 region: CASSLFTGPVGEQFF. As DNA, the CDR3 is TGTGCCAGCAGCTTATTCACAGGCCCCGTCGGGGAGCAGTTCTTC. Full variable domain (rest looked up from reference TRBV7-2 and TRBJ2-1): GAGVSQSPSNKVTEKGKDVELRCDPISGHTALYWYRQSLGQGLEFLIYFQGNSAPDKSGLPSDRFSAERTGGSVSTLTIQRTQQEDSAVYLCASSLFTGPVGEQFFGPGTRLTVL.

V and J are TRBV10-3 and TRBJ2-5; TRBD2 matches 9 bases. V lost 2 bases to trimming and J lost 5 bases; unmatched junction nucleotides: 9. The CDR3 contains 16 residues. Germline V CDR1 and CDR2: ENHRY, SYGVKD. CDR3 loop: CAISEGISGGGETQYF. CDR3 in DNA: TGTGCCATCAGTGAGGGGATTAGCGGGGGTGGTGAGACCCAGTACTTC.

This clone occurred a few times. The gene calls are TRBV5-1 and TRBJ1-2; D uncertain. The CDR3 spans 13 residues. The germline V gene has CDR1 SGHRS and CDR2 YFSETQ. V was cut by 4 bases and J by 6 bases, with 13 bases left in between. The CDR3 reads CASSPQVDHGYTF. CDR3 bases: TGCGCCAGCAGCCCCCAGGTCGACCATGGCTACACCTTC.

This rearrangement joins TRBV7-2 to TRBJ2-3; D remains ambiguous. The V and J ends lost 5 bases and 2 bases respectively, with 8 bases between them. This CDR3 region has 13 residues. CDR1 is SGHTA and CDR2 is FQGNSA in the germline V gene. DNA for the CDR3: TGTGCCAGCAGCGACAAGTTCACAGATACGCAGTATTTT. Translation: CASSDKFTDTQYF.

The chain links TRBV4-3 to TRBJ1-2; D remains ambiguous. Trimming cost V 4 bases and J 4 bases, with 19 bases left between them. The CDR3 runs 16 residues. Germline-derived CDR1 and CDR2 are LGHNA and YSLEER. The CDR3 protein is CASSPQAAGSGYGYTF. CDR3 sequence (DNA): TGCGCCAGCAGCCCCCAAGCGGCGGGATCCGGCTATGGCTACACCTTC.

The rearrangement joins TRBV27 to TRBJ1-4; D gene uncertain. The germline CDR1 and CDR2 sequences are MNHEY and SMNVEV (reference sequence). The CDR3 totals 14 residues. The germline V and J ends were trimmed by 5 bases and 5 bases, with 12 bases remaining between them. CDR3 coding DNA: TGTGCCAGCAGTCGACTCTCGGCCAATGAAAAACTGTTTTTT. Protein: CASSRLSANEKLFF.